The rows below give T cell receptor beta chains drawn from one sample of a study of blood T cell repertoires in COVID-19. Profiled with immunoSEQ multiplex PCR; TCRdb holds only in-frame clones, not every one. The repertoire has almost 400,000 clones, roughly 86% of them found once; the top ten carry about 1.8%. Sequencing was done on a sample of PBMCs or T cells enriched from blood (not recorded which). These receptors were obtained from a woman aged 25 to 39 who had recovered from COVID-19. Each CDR3 is given with its conserved first and last residue. A D gene is named only where the DNA matches it firmly. Only some rows state a clone size, as once, few, many or a class for expanded clones.

j_call: TRBJ1-2; v_call: TRBV3-1/TRBV3-2; clone_size: -; d_call: -; cdr3_nt: TGTGCCAGCAGCCCATCTGTTGGGGCCTATGGCTACACCTTC; cdr3_aa: CASSPSVGAYGYTF
j_call: TRBJ1-1; v_call: TRBV12-3/TRBV12-4; clone_size: -; d_call: -; cdr3_nt: TGTGCCAGCAGTTTTAGGAGTTACACTGAAGCTTTCTTT; cdr3_aa: CASSFRSYTEAFF
j_call: TRBJ1-3; v_call: TRBV19; clone_size: -; d_call: -; cdr3_nt: TGTGCCAGTAGTATAAGCGGAAACACCATATATTTT; cdr3_aa: CASSISGNTIYF
j_call: TRBJ1-6; v_call: TRBV7-9; clone_size: -; d_call: -; cdr3_nt: TGTGCCAGCAGCGGATGGGGGCCGGGGCCCCTCCACTTT; cdr3_aa: CASSGWGPGPLHF
j_call: TRBJ1-1; v_call: TRBV13; clone_size: -; d_call: -; cdr3_nt: TGTGCCAGCAGCTTAGAAACAGGAGGGGCTGAAGCTTTCTTT; cdr3_aa: CASSLETGGAEAFF
j_call: TRBJ1-2; v_call: TRBV10-2; clone_size: -; d_call: -; cdr3_nt: TGCGCCAGCAGCGACTACAGGGTGCCGAACTATGGCTACACCTTC; cdr3_aa: CASSDYRVPNYGYTF
j_call: TRBJ2-7; v_call: TRBV7-6; clone_size: -; d_call: TRBD1; cdr3_nt: TGTGCCAGCAGCTTAGGAGAGGACAGGTACGAGCAGTACTTC; cdr3_aa: CASSLGEDRYEQYF
j_call: TRBJ2-5; v_call: TRBV30; clone_size: -; d_call: TRBD1; cdr3_nt: TGTGCCTGGAGTGCCGGGACAGGGGTTGCGGAGACCCAGTACTTC; cdr3_aa: CAWSAGTGVAETQYF
j_call: TRBJ2-1; v_call: TRBV7-6; clone_size: once; d_call: TRBD2; cdr3_nt: TGTGCCAGCAGCTTAGCCACCCCCGGGACTAGCTTTCACAATGAGCAGTTCTTC; cdr3_aa: CASSLATPGTSFHNEQFF
j_call: TRBJ2-2; v_call: TRBV7-3; clone_size: -; d_call: -; cdr3_nt: TGTGCCAGCAGCTTCTCCCCGACTCCGAACACCGGGGAGCTGTTTTTT; cdr3_aa: CASSFSPTPNTGELFF
j_call: TRBJ1-1; v_call: TRBV7-9; clone_size: -; d_call: TRBD1; cdr3_nt: TGTGCCAGCAGCTCGTTAGGACAGGGGGCCATGAACACTGAAGCTTTCTTT; cdr3_aa: CASSSLGQGAMNTEAFF
j_call: TRBJ1-4; v_call: TRBV7-2; clone_size: few; d_call: TRBD1; cdr3_nt: TGTGCCAGCAGTCCACAGGGGGCGGACGAAAAACTGTTTTTT; cdr3_aa: CASSPQGADEKLFF
j_call: TRBJ2-5; v_call: TRBV5-1; clone_size: -; d_call: TRBD1; cdr3_nt: TGCGCCAGCAGCTTTGGTCCAGGGGGCGAGACCCAGTACTTC; cdr3_aa: CASSFGPGGETQYF
j_call: TRBJ2-7; v_call: TRBV30; clone_size: few; d_call: TRBD2; cdr3_nt: TGTGCCTGGTCTAGCGGGAGGGCCATTATCCCCGGCGAGCAGTACTTC; cdr3_aa: CAWSSGRAIIPGEQYF
j_call: TRBJ1-4; v_call: TRBV6-2/TRBV6-3; clone_size: -; d_call: -; cdr3_nt: TGTGCCAGCAGTTACGGTACGCGGTCCGGTAATGAAAAACTGTTTTTT; cdr3_aa: CASSYGTRSGNEKLFF
j_call: TRBJ1-5; v_call: TRBV28; clone_size: -; d_call: -; cdr3_nt: TGTGCCAGCAGTTTATGGTTACAAGGCGGCTTAAATCAGCCCCAGCATTTT; cdr3_aa: CASSLWLQGGLNQPQHF
j_call: TRBJ2-6; v_call: TRBV6-4; clone_size: -; d_call: -; cdr3_nt: TGTGCCAGCAGTGACACCTCCGGGTCTGGGGCCAACGTCCTGACTTTC; cdr3_aa: CASSDTSGSGANVLTF
j_call: TRBJ2-7; v_call: TRBV9; clone_size: -; d_call: TRBD1; cdr3_nt: TGTGCCAGCAGCGCGACAGGGACACACTACGAGCAGTACTTC; cdr3_aa: CASSATGTHYEQYF
j_call: TRBJ2-1; v_call: TRBV18; clone_size: -; d_call: TRBD1; cdr3_nt: TGTGCCAGCTCACCAGATCTTGTTATGGACAGGGAAAGTCGCAATGAGCAGTTCTTC; cdr3_aa: CASSPDLVMDRESRNEQFF
j_call: TRBJ2-2; v_call: TRBV10-3; clone_size: -; d_call: -; cdr3_nt: TGTGCCATCAGTGTGAGGACAGATTATGCCGGGGAGCTGTTTTTT; cdr3_aa: CAISVRTDYAGELFF
j_call: TRBJ2-1; v_call: TRBV7-9; clone_size: -; d_call: -; cdr3_nt: TGTGCCAGCAGCCGGAAGACTGAGGGGCAGTTCTTC; cdr3_aa: CASSRKTEGQFF
j_call: TRBJ1-6; v_call: TRBV5-1; clone_size: -; d_call: -; cdr3_nt: TGCGCCAGCACCAGAACAAGTAAGGGGAATTCACCCCTCCACTTT; cdr3_aa: CASTRTSKGNSPLHF
j_call: TRBJ2-5; v_call: TRBV7-9; clone_size: -; d_call: TRBD1; cdr3_nt: TGTGCCAGCAGCTTAGCCCCGGACAGGGCAGAGGAGACCCAGTACTTC; cdr3_aa: CASSLAPDRAEETQYF